The clone carrying this T cell receptor (beta chain) was counted at least ten times. The antigen is undetermined. With 0 bases removed from V and 0 bases from J, the gap between germline ends came to 9 bases. The germline V gene has CDR1 SGHAT and CDR2 FQDESV (reference sequence). The CDR3 has 16 residues. The patients, who ranged from 18 to 65 in age, presented with newly diagnosed hyperthyroidism lasting under 2 months. The CDR3 regions of TCR beta were amplified from RNA transcripts. During a first-round RT-PCR of the TCR CDR3, the HTBI primer set was used. Via MiXCR, TCRdb re-called the multiplex PCR reads, giving one row per CDR3 protein. The sample gives about 710,000 distinct CDR3 sequences, 16% of which show up once; under 8.5% is in the top ten. The data derive from a study of T cells in Graves' hyperthyroidism and ophthalmopathy. Overall study results and limits: The blood repertoire included most of the expanded thyroid clonotypes above 0.001. Stable hyperthyroidism was separated from ophthalmopathy by a model based on 13 V-J features.

This clonotype originated in a man aged 18 to 29 with Graves' hyperthyroidism. The sample consisted of blood. The rearrangement uses TRBV11-1 and TRBJ2-1; D is ambiguous. The CDR3 loop reads CASSLAGGLSYNEQFF. CDR3 bases: TGTGCCAGCAGCTTAGCTGGTGGGCTCTCCTACAATGAGCAGTTCTTC. Full variable domain (rest looked up from reference TRBV11-1 and TRBJ2-1): EAEVAQSPRYKITEKSQAVAFWCDPISGHATLYWYRQILGQGPELLVQFQDESVVDDSQLPKDRFSAERLKGVDSTLKIQPAELGDSAMYLCASSLAGGLSYNEQFFGPGTRLTVL.